These 21 T cell receptor beta chains were all obtained from the same sample, sequenced in a study of shared clonotypes between healthy human individuals. Some clones are missing from TCRdb's copy, which holds only in-frame ones; the method was immunoSEQ multiplex PCR. The sample has about 480,000 clones, almost 80% seen once. Sequencing used PBMCs. The receptors derive from a woman aged 40 to 55 in good health. Some clones in this sample may be carry-over from other donors' samples.

This rearrangement joins TRBV5-6 to TRBJ2-3, with 7 bases fitting TRBD1. Germline CDR1 is SGHDT and CDR2 is YYEEEE. Unmatched junction bases numbered 10, after V lost 5 bases and J lost 7 bases. There are 14 residues in the CDR3. DNA for the CDR3: TGTGCCAGCAGTCGGACGGGACAGTCAAATACGCAGTATTTT. Its translation is CASSRTGQSNTQYF.

This chain links TRBV7-3 with TRBJ1-5; 7 bases fit TRBD1. Losses at the gene ends were 2 bases for V and 1 base for J; bases not matched to a gene: 8. CDR1 SGHTA and CDR2 FQGTGA come from the germline V gene. CDR3 length: 17 amino acids. CDR3 bases: TGTGCCAGCAGCTTAGGATCCGCCAGGGGGAGCAATCAGCCCCAGCATTTT. It yields the protein CASSLGSARGSNQPQHF. Using reference TRBV7-3 and TRBJ1-5 for the parts outside the CDR3, the full variable domain is GAGVSQTPSNKVTEKGKYVELRCDPISGHTALYWYRQSLGQGPEFLIYFQGTGAADDSGLPNDRFFAVRPEGSVSTLKIQRTERGDSAVYLCASSLGSARGSNQPQHFGDGTRLSIL.

The chain has TRBV7-2 and TRBJ2-1; 9 bases line up with TRBD2. Per germline, CDR1 SGHTA and CDR2 FQGNSA. This CDR3 spans 15 amino acids. V shed 5 bases and J 8 bases; nucleotides not matched to a gene: 10. As DNA, the CDR3 is TGTGCCAGCAGCCCCGGGACTAGCTCCAGCGATGAGCAGTTCTTC. It is translated as CASSPGTSSSDEQFF.

V gene TRBV5-4 combines with J gene TRBJ2-1, with TRBD2 as a possible D gene (5 bases). V was cut by 2 bases and J by 8 bases, with 8 bases left in between. Germline V gene lookup returns CDR1 SGHNT and CDR2 YYREEE (reference sequence). This CDR3 has 12 amino acids. The CDR3 reads CASSFGVYEQFF. The CDR3 DNA reads as TGTGCCAGCAGCTTCGGGGTCTATGAGCAGTTCTTC.

This chain joins TRBV7-2 and TRBJ2-7; 9 positions match TRBD1. This CDR3 contains 15 residues. V dropped 1 base and J dropped 5; count of bases not matched to a gene: 6. CDR1 and CDR2 from the germline V gene are SGHTA and FQGNSA. CDR3: CASSLGGQGFNEQYF. The CDR3 region has the DNA TGTGCCAGCAGCTTAGGCGGACAGGGGTTCAACGAGCAGTACTTC.

The chain carries TRBV15 and TRBJ2-7; 10 positions match TRBD1. Per germline, CDR1 LNHNV and CDR2 YYDKDF (reference sequence). V was pared by 5 bases and J by 4 bases, with 8 bases of the junction left unmatched. The CDR3 totals 15 residues. For the CDR3, the DNA is TGTGCCACCAGCGTTAGACAGGGGGCGACGTACGAGCAGTACTTC. Translated: CATSVRQGATYEQYF.

V and J are TRBV6-6 and TRBJ1-5, with D perhaps matching TRBD1 (6 bases). Germline CDR1 MNHNY, CDR2 SVGAGI (reference sequence). V lost 7 bases, J lost 0 bases, and 7 bases lay in between. This CDR3 comprises 13 residues. As DNA, the CDR3 is TGTGCCAGCAAGACAGGTAGCAATCAGCCCCAGCATTTT. Translated, it gives CASKTGSNQPQHF.

The chain couples TRBV10-2 to TRBJ2-1, with no clear D. V was clipped by 7 bases and J by 0 bases, with 4 bases between them. This CDR3 is built from 12 residues. Germline CDR1 and CDR2: WSHSY and SAAADI. CDR3 sequence: CASMSSYNEQFF. The CDR3 nucleotides read TGCGCCAGCATGAGCTCCTACAATGAGCAGTTCTTC.

J is TRBJ1-1 and V is TRBV7-9; possibly TRBD1 for D (5 bases). The CDR3 is 13 residues long. Germline V gene sequence: CDR1 SEHNR, CDR2 FQNEAQ (reference sequence). Between the trimmed V and J ends, which lost 5 bases and 4 bases, there was a span of 11 bases. The CDR3 here is CASSIKGSTEAFF. The CDR3 nucleotides are TGTGCCAGCAGCATAAAGGGGAGCACTGAAGCTTTCTTT. The full variable domain, completed using reference TRBV7-9 and TRBJ1-1, is DTGVSQNPRHKITKRGQNVTFRCDPISEHNRLYWYRQTLGQGPEFLTYFQNEAQLEKSRLLSDRFSAERPKGSFSTLEIQRTEQGDSAMYLCASSIKGSTEAFFGQGTRLTVV.

The chain is built from TRBV4-3 and TRBJ1-2, with 8 bases identical to TRBD1. CDR3 length: 15 residues. Germline lookup yields CDR1 LGHNA and CDR2 YSLEER. Trimming removed 3 bases from V and 3 bases from J; junction bases left unmatched: 6. The CDR3 reads CASSQPGQADYGYTF. Written as DNA, the CDR3 is TGCGCCAGCAGCCAGCCGGGACAGGCAGACTATGGCTACACCTTC.

The rearrangement uses TRBV18 and TRBJ1-2, with TRBD1 identical over 7 bases. The CDR3 is made up of 13 amino acids. Germline-derived CDR1 and CDR2 are KGHSH and LQKENI. V lost 4 bases, J lost 8 bases, and 7 bases stayed unmatched. CDR3 in amino acids: CASSQDRDGGYTF. CDR3 nucleotide sequence: TGTGCCAGCTCACAAGACAGGGATGGCGGCTACACCTTC.

A single count supports this clone. The rearrangement uses TRBV14 and TRBJ2-5, with TRBD1 matching 7 bases. The CDR3 extends over 14 amino acids. V gave up 2 bases and J gave up 4 bases; unmatched junction bases: 4. CDR1 SGHDN and CDR2 FVKESK come from the germline V gene. CDR3 nucleotide sequence: TGTGCCAGCAGCCAACCCGGGACAGCAGAGACCCAGTACTTC. Amino acids: CASSQPGTAETQYF.

This clone came up once. V and J are TRBV25-1 and TRBJ2-7; D may correspond to TRBD1 or TRBD2 (5 bases each). This CDR3 is built from 14 residues. CDR1 and CDR2 (germline): MGHDK, SYGVNS. V was pared by 2 bases and J by 1 base, with 9 bases between. CDR3 bases: TGTGCCAGCAGTGAAGGGACGGATTCCTACGAGCAGTACTTC. This sequence encodes CASSEGTDSYEQYF.

This chain joins TRBV15 and TRBJ2-2; D possibly corresponds to TRBD2 (5 bases). From germline, CDR1 is LNHNV and CDR2 YYDKDF (reference sequence). This CDR3 region has 15 residues. V was trimmed by 0 bases and J by 3 bases, leaving 8 bases between them. The CDR3 loop is CATSRDPGDTGELFF. DNA for the CDR3: TGTGCCACCAGCAGAGATCCCGGGGACACCGGGGAGCTGTTTTTT.

A few counts support this clone. The chain couples TRBV14 to TRBJ2-1; D gene uncertain. The ends were cut back, 0 bases at V and 7 bases at J, with 7 bases in the middle. This CDR3 has 13 amino acids. Germline CDR1 and CDR2: SGHDN and FVKESK. This CDR3 is CASSQDLGNEQFF. The DNA for the CDR3 is TGTGCCAGCAGCCAAGATCTGGGTAATGAGCAGTTCTTC.

J is TRBJ1-5 and V is TRBV5-8; 9 bases fit TRBD1. The CDR3 consists of 17 residues. Germline CDR1 is SGHTS and CDR2 is YDEGEE. J was trimmed by 6 bases and V by 0 bases; bases with no gene match: 10. CDR3 protein: CASSLAMGQGMSQPQHF. The CDR3 DNA reads TGTGCCAGCAGCTTGGCCATGGGACAGGGAATGAGTCAGCCCCAGCATTTT.

Concerning this clone itself: This sample includes further DNA sequences coding for the same CDR3. The gene calls are TRBV6-5 and TRBJ2-1, with 9 nucleotides matching TRBD2. From germline, CDR1 is MNHEY and CDR2 SVGAGI. The CDR3 has 13 amino acids. V was pared by 5 bases and J by 6 bases, with 2 bases of the junction left unmatched. The CDR3 spells CASSEAGGNEQFF. DNA for the CDR3: TGTGCCAGCAGTGAAGCGGGGGGCAATGAGCAGTTCTTC.

The chain links TRBV6-4 to TRBJ2-1; D may be TRBD1 or TRBD2 (6 bases each). Per the germline V gene, CDR1 is MRHNA and CDR2 is SNTAGT. V was pared by 4 bases and J by 3 bases, with 13 bases between. The CDR3 has 15 amino acids. The CDR3 spells CASSVSGGRYNEQFF. CDR3 in DNA: TGTGCCAGCAGTGTTAGTGGGGGGCGCTACAATGAGCAGTTCTTC.

The rearrangement links TRBV28 to TRBJ1-4, with TRBD1 matching 10 bases. The CDR3 runs 13 residues. V shed 8 bases, J shed 7 bases, and the junction held 4 bases outside the gene matches. CDR1 and CDR2 from the germline V gene are MDHEN and SYDVKM. The CDR3 DNA reads as TGTGCCAGCGGGGGACAGGGGATTGAAAAACTGTTTTTT. It translates to CASGGQGIEKLFF.

This clone was picked up one time. As DNA, the CDR3 is TGTGCCAGGCGACAGGGTGTCGGCACAGATACGCAGTATTTT. Residues: CARRQGVGTDTQYF. The chain links TRBV2 to TRBJ2-3; 7 bases are shared with TRBD1. Trimming took 9 bases from V and 1 from J; bases not matched to a gene: 7. CDR1 is SNHLY, CDR2 FYNNEI, per germline. There are 14 residues in the CDR3.

This sequence joins TRBV7-8 and TRBJ1-2; 7 bases line up with TRBD1. Germline assignment: CDR1 SGHVS and CDR2 FQNEAQ. Trimming removed 5 bases from V and 0 bases from J; junction bases left unmatched: 6. The CDR3 has 15 residues. CDR3 DNA sequence: TGTGCCAGCAGCCCGCGACAGGGAGCTAACTATGGCTACACCTTC. Translation gives CASSPRQGANYGYTF.